One sample yielded the 23 T cell receptor beta chains listed below, sequenced in a study of T-cell reconstitution after alpha-beta-depleted transplantation in children. The TCRbeta library incorporated unique molecular identifiers. TCRdb fed the PCR reads into MiXCR, producing one record per CDR3 protein. The table lists 450,000 to 600,000 distinct CDR3 sequences, 8% to 11% of them singletons. Here the sequenced sample was PBMCs, taken before TCRalphabeta/CD19-depleted stem cell transplant. These receptors came from a child aged 2-9 years with inherited bone marrow failure, due to receive a stem cell transplant.

As for this clonotype: A much larger clone lies one base from this, so it may be a read error. This chain connects TRBV2 to TRBJ2-1, with D unclear. Looked up from germline, CDR1 is SNHLY and CDR2 is FYNNEI. The CDR3 covers 15 residues. V lost 1 base and J 5 bases, leaving 12 bases between the germline ends. The CDR3 sequence is CASSEGYESDNEQFF. The CDR3 bases are TGTGCCAGCAGTGAAGGTTACGAGAGCGACAATGAGCAGTTCTTC.

This clonotype occurred many times. This sequence joins TRBV5-1 and TRBJ2-7, with a possible D match to TRBD1 (5 bases). V was trimmed by 0 bases and J by 0 bases, leaving 13 bases between them. Germline CDR1 SGHRS, CDR2 YFSETQ. The CDR3 sequence is 16 residues long. In nucleotides, the CDR3 is TGCGCCAGCAGCTTGGATTCAGGGCTCCTCTCCTACGAGCAGTACTTC. Translated, it gives CASSLDSGLLSYEQYF.

This clonotype was seen many times. This chain joins TRBV30 and TRBJ2-1; TRBD2 matches at 12 bases. Germline assignment: CDR1 GTSNPN and CDR2 SVGIG (reference sequence). Trimming at V came to 5 bases and at J to 8 bases, leaving 1 base not matched to a gene. The CDR3 extends over 12 amino acids. The DNA of the CDR3 is TGTGCCTGGGGGACTAGCGGGCATGAGCAGTTCTTC. It is translated as CAWGTSGHEQFF.

As regards this clonotype: Being one base from a much bigger clone, this may be a read error. The J gene is TRBJ2-7, the V gene TRBV12-3 or TRBV12-4; D is unclear. The CDR3 extends over 13 amino acids. Trimming removed 8 bases at V and 3 bases at J, with 14 bases between. The CDR3 reads CASGMSLHYEQYF. The CDR3 coding sequence is TGTGCCAGCGGCATGAGTCTCCACTACGAGCAGTACTTC.

This clonotype was recorded at least ten times. V gene TRBV5-1 combines with J gene TRBJ2-1; TRBD1 matches 7 bases. V lost 0 bases, J lost 9 bases, and 18 bases stayed unmatched. Germline CDR1 SGHRS, CDR2 YFSETQ. This CDR3 region has 18 residues. The CDR3 protein is CASSLDPTGEARWGEQFF. CDR3 coding DNA: TGCGCCAGCAGCTTGGACCCCACAGGGGAAGCGCGATGGGGTGAGCAGTTCTTC. Using reference TRBV5-1 and TRBJ2-1 for the parts outside the CDR3, the full variable domain is KAGVTQTPRYLIKTRGQQVTLSCSPISGHRSVSWYQQTPGQGLQFLFEYFSETQRNKGNFPGRFSGRQFSNSRSEMNVSTLELGDSALYLCASSLDPTGEARWGEQFFGPGTRLTVL.

The rearrangement uses TRBV27 and TRBJ2-7; 11 nucleotides align to TRBD1. There are 15 residues in the CDR3. From germline, CDR1 is MNHEY and CDR2 SMNVEV (reference sequence). Trimming at V came to 6 bases and at J to 5 bases, leaving 9 bases not matched to a gene. The CDR3 sequence is CASRFWDRGRDEQYF. CDR3 nucleotides: TGTGCCAGCAGATTCTGGGACAGGGGGAGGGACGAGCAGTACTTC.

This clonotype was counted a single time. V and J are TRBV19 and TRBJ2-2; D gene unclear. Germline CDR1 LNHDA, CDR2 SQIVND (reference sequence). CDR3 length equals 15 residues. Between the trimmed V and J ends, which lost 3 bases and 4 bases, there was a span of 12 bases. Here the CDR3 DNA reads TGTGCCAGTAGTATTTCTCGCGGTAGCACCGGGGAGCTGTTTTTT. Encoded protein: CASSISRGSTGELFF.

This clonotype has only a few counts. The CDR3 here is CASSGTGAGNTIYF. The CDR3 nucleotides are TGTGCCAGCTCCGGGACAGGGGCTGGAAACACCATATATTTT. The rearrangement joins TRBV25-1 to TRBJ1-3; 10 bases align to TRBD1. In germline, CDR1 is MGHDK, CDR2 SYGVNS. The CDR3 runs 14 residues. Germline trimming cut 8 bases from V and 2 bases from J; bases unmatched to any gene: 3.

Remarks on this clonotype: A read error may be the cause here, since a much bigger clone is one base away. The chain couples TRBV5-1 to TRBJ1-2, with a possible D match to TRBD1 (6 bases). From germline, CDR1 is SGHRS and CDR2 YFSETQ. This CDR3 comprises 14 residues. The CDR3 DNA is TGCGTCAGCAGCTTGTTGGGGACATGGGATGGCTACACCTTC. Encoded protein: CVSSLLGTWDGYTF.

This clonotype was picked up many times. The chain couples TRBV6-1 to TRBJ2-3, with D tentatively TRBD2 (7 bases). This CDR3 has 15 residues. Trimming left V 5 bases short and J 0 bases short, with 12 bases between. The germline V gene has CDR1 MNHNS and CDR2 SASEGT. The CDR3 DNA follows: TGTGCCAGCAGTAGGGGGGGCCTTAGCACAGATACGCAGTATTTT. Amino acid sequence: CASSRGGLSTDTQYF.

A remark on this clonotype: This may come from a read error, since a much larger clone is one base off. The V and J genes are TRBV7-9 and TRBJ2-7; D unclear. The germline CDR1 and CDR2 sequences are SEHNR and FQNEAQ (reference sequence). This CDR3 contains 12 residues. The CDR3 bases are TGTGCCAGCAGCGAGACACCCTACGGGCAGTACTTC. As protein: CASSETPYGQYF.

This clonotype showed up many times. The chain is built from TRBV4-3 and TRBJ2-2; the D is unclear. V was clipped by 4 bases and J by 0 bases, with 9 bases between them. CDR3 length equals 15 residues. Germline assignment: CDR1 LGHNA and CDR2 YSLEER. CDR3 sequence reads: CASSLYVSNTGELFF. Written as DNA, the CDR3 is TGCGCCAGCAGCCTCTACGTCTCGAACACCGGGGAGCTGTTTTTT.

This clonotype was seen many times. This rearrangement joins TRBV30 to TRBJ2-7; D is possibly TRBD2 (6 bases). Germline V gene sequence: CDR1 GTSNPN, CDR2 SVGIG (reference sequence). Trimming pared 1 base from V and 5 bases from J, leaving 18 bases between. This CDR3 is built from 15 residues. The CDR3 here is CAWSGYLQGLDEQYF. CDR3 coding DNA: TGTGCCTGGAGTGGATACTTGCAGGGACTGGACGAGCAGTACTTC.

This clonotype was counted ten times or more. This chain links TRBV12-3 or TRBV12-4 with TRBJ2-1; 8 bases agree with TRBD2. The CDR3 sequence is 12 residues long. J gave up 8 bases and V 6 bases, and 3 bases lay outside the gene matches. CDR3 bases: TGTGCCAGCAGGCGGACTAGCTATGAGCAGTTCTTC. Its translation: CASRRTSYEQFF.

In this sample, this clonotype turned up many times. The V gene is TRBV29-1, the J gene TRBJ1-2, with 8 bases aligning to TRBD1. The CDR3 contains 13 residues. The junction had 4 bases not matched to a gene; V was cut back by 4 bases and J by 3 bases. Germline-derived CDR1 and CDR2 are SQVTM and ANQGSEA. For the CDR3, the DNA is TGCAGCGTTGCAGGGGGCGTCCACTATGGCTACACCTTC. This translates into CSVAGGVHYGYTF.

In this sample, this clonotype turned up many times. The rearrangement uses TRBV5-1 and TRBJ2-5; 11 bases are a match to TRBD2. Germline CDR1 is SGHRS and CDR2 is YFSETQ. V shed 4 bases and J 5 bases; nucleotides not matched to a gene: 7. This CDR3 spans 15 amino acids. CDR3 residues: CASSHSGRAGETQYF. The CDR3 bases are TGCGCCAGCAGCCATAGCGGGAGGGCCGGGGAGACCCAGTACTTC.

This clonotype was seen at least ten times. The chain is built from TRBV5-1 and TRBJ2-1, with unresolved D. The CDR3 covers 15 residues. Trimming took 0 bases from V and 0 from J, leaving 7 bases between them. Germline V gene data show CDR1 as SGHRS and CDR2 as YFSETQ. DNA for the CDR3: TGCGCCAGCAGCTTGGAGATTAGCTCCTACAATGAGCAGTTCTTC. Its translation is CASSLEISSYNEQFF. Supplemented by reference TRBV5-1 and TRBJ2-1, the full variable domain reads KAGVTQTPRYLIKTRGQQVTLSCSPISGHRSVSWYQQTPGQGLQFLFEYFSETQRNKGNFPGRFSGRQFSNSRSEMNVSTLELGDSALYLCASSLEISSYNEQFFGPGTRLTVL.

This clonotype was seen many times. This CDR3 is CASSGVREQFF. The CDR3 region has the DNA TGTGCCAGCAGTGGGGTTCGTGAGCAGTTCTTC. The rearrangement joins TRBV2 to TRBJ2-1, with unresolved D. V lost 4 bases and J 9 bases, leaving 7 bases between the germline ends. From germline, CDR1 is SNHLY and CDR2 FYNNEI. There are 11 residues in the CDR3.

This clonotype has at least ten counts. The CDR3: CASSSQGGRRENNEQFF. The CDR3 DNA follows: TGTGCCAGCAGTTCCCAGGGGGGGAGGAGGGAAAACAATGAGCAGTTCTTC. The chain is built from TRBV28 and TRBJ2-1; TRBD1 or TRBD2 may be the D gene (7 bases each). Germline CDR1 MDHEN, CDR2 SYDVKM. This CDR3 is 17 amino acids long. The V gene lost 4 bases and the J gene lost 5 bases, with 21 bases spanning the gap.

The table lists this clonotype with many counts. The chain links TRBV28 to TRBJ2-5; 9 bases are shared with TRBD2. The CDR3 is 16 residues long. The junction had 13 bases not matched to a gene; V was cut back by 5 bases and J by 6 bases. Germline values: CDR1 MDHEN, CDR2 SYDVKM. The CDR3 region has the DNA TGTGCCAGCAGTCCGCTCGGAGCGGGAGGCCCCAAGACCCAGTACTTC. Protein sequence: CASSPLGAGGPKTQYF.

Many counts were recorded for this clonotype. The chain uses TRBV28 and TRBJ2-7; 10 bases are shared with TRBD2. Germline CDR1 reads MDHEN; CDR2 reads SYDVKM. Trimming cost V 5 bases and J 5 bases; bases outside gene matches: 6. CDR3 length: 14 residues. DNA for the CDR3: TGTGCCAGCAGTGCTAGCGGGAGTGTCAACGAGCAGTACTTC. The encoded protein is CASSASGSVNEQYF.

This rearrangement joins TRBV19 to TRBJ2-5; TRBD2 aligns across 12 bases. J was trimmed by 4 bases and V by 4 bases; bases with no gene match: 10. Germline V lookup: CDR1 LNHDA, CDR2 SQIVND (reference sequence). The CDR3 totals 17 residues. The chain's CDR3 is CASSTTSGRYSPETQYF. Written as DNA, the CDR3 is TGTGCCAGTAGTACAACTAGCGGGAGGTACTCCCCAGAGACCCAGTACTTC.

This clonotype was seen more than once but under ten times. This chain uses TRBV11-2 with TRBJ1-6; D might be TRBD1 (6 bases). This CDR3 comprises 16 residues. V gave up 5 bases and J gave up 3 bases, with 14 bases separating them. The germline V gene has CDR1 SGHAT and CDR2 FQNNGV. The CDR3 region is CASSPAPGDYNSPLHF. The CDR3 DNA sequence: TGTGCCAGCAGCCCCGCCCCAGGGGACTATAATTCACCCCTCCACTTT.